This TCR beta chain derives from a study of cytomegalovirus exposure and HLA in healthy donors. Study as a whole: The platform used for the roughly 130 validation repertoires matched that of the approximately 620 first-cohort repertoires, a later analysis reported.

This clone was recorded once. Data came from immunoSEQ multiplex PCR; TCRdb stores just in-frame clones and leaves some out. The table shows about 250,000 clones, with about 90% occurring only once. The sample taken for sequencing was PBMCs. This TCR was recovered from a man between 18 and 29 years old in good health and CMV-seropositive.

The CDR3 nucleotides are TGTGCCAGCAGCTTGAGGGGGGATTCCTACGAGCAGTACTTC. Its translation is CASSLRGDSYEQYF. The J gene is TRBJ2-7, the V gene TRBV5-8; D possibly matches TRBD1 or TRBD2 (6 bases each). Germline V gene sequence: CDR1 SGHTS, CDR2 YDEGEE. This CDR3 contains 14 residues. Trimming removed 1 base from V and 1 base from J, with 9 bases in between.